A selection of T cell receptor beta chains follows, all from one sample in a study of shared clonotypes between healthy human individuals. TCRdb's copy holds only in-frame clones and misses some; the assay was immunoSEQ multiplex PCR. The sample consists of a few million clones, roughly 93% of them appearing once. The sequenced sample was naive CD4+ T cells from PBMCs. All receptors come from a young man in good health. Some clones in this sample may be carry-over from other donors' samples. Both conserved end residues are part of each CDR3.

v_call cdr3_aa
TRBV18 CASSPPSGRSTDTQYF
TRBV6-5 CASSYSEGLAMGQYF
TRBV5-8 CASSLALAGGYNEQFF
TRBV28 CASGRFASGNNEQFF
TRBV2 CASSGLAGSEQYF
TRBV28 CARGSGTGPYEQYF
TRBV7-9 CASSYGQGDYTEAFF
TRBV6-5 CASRQGSSYEQYF
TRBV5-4 CASTPGLAAIANTGELFF
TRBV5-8 CASSLTGVETQYF
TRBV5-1 CASSLAPDSGQYF
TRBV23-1 CASSQSNRVFREQYF
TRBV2 CASSESGRGPYGYTF
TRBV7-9 CASSQVGLPSTF
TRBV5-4 CASSTRTSGSLGEQFF
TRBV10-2 CASRGGRASRTDTQYF
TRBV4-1 CASSQRQYYSNQPQHF
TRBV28 CASTDNRGTGYTF
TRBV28 CASSSFGTSGEQYF
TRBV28 CASSPGTAPRYTF
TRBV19 CASSIGQTVSNQPQHF
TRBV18 CASSQQGAGELFF
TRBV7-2 CASSSKGGEGTQYF
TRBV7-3 CASSYTPQGKEQYF